This T cell receptor (beta chain) was profiled in a study of radiation and T cells in renal cell carcinoma. Assay used: immunoSEQ multiplex PCR; TCRdb lists only in-frame clones, some missing. The data hold about 59,000 clones, with 78% observed a single time. Findings and limits, study-wide: From baseline, blood top tumor clonotypes peaked at 2 weeks post-radiation.

Sample time point: baseline pretreatment blood. Treatment meaning: 15 Gy SBRT to primary tumor, nephrectomy 4 weeks later. Radiation-treated patients gave blood at baseline, week 2 and week 4. Of note for this clone: Its cognate antigen is unknown.

The receptor was derived from a man aged 55 to 70 with renal cell carcinoma. Sample: blood, taken from a patient whose treatment included radiotherapy and nephrectomy.

The CDR3 protein is CASSQGLMNTEAFF. CDR3 DNA sequence: TGCGCCAGCAGCCAAGGGCTAATGAACACTGAAGCTTTCTTT. The V gene is TRBV4-3, the J gene TRBJ1-1; D gene ambiguous. CDR1 and CDR2 from the germline V gene are LGHNA and YSLEER. The CDR3 totals 14 residues. With 1 base removed from V and 0 bases from J, the gap between germline ends came to 6 bases.